This TCR beta chain was sequenced during a study of CD8+CD57+ T cells in acquired aplastic anemia. Whole-study context: DNA recovered from sorted CD4+ and CD8+ cells had a mean of approximately 3 ug.

Study outcomes and limitations: There were over 25 CD8+ CDR3 sequences that occurred in both patients and controls.

TCR beta VDJ and CDR3 profiles were obtained from a genomic DNA template. TCRdb re-derived calls from the reads in MiXCR, one entry per CDR3 protein. Counted here are under 75,000 distinct CDR3 sequences, roughly half occurring once; the ten biggest clones make up approximately 8.3%. This clonotype was counted many times. The antigen is unknown. The sample consisted of sorted CD4+, CD8+, or CD8+CD57+ T cells (not recorded which) from PBMCs. The sequence was obtained from a human donor in good health, serving as a control.

The CDR3 region is CATAPGHRPNEQYF. In DNA, the CDR3 is TGTGCCACGGCTCCGGGACACCGGCCGAACGAGCAGTACTTC. The gene calls are TRBV7-9 and TRBJ2-7; D is possibly TRBD1 (6 bases). The CDR3 contains 14 residues. The germline V gene encodes CDR1 SEHNR and CDR2 FQNEAQ (reference sequence). V was pared by 10 bases and J by 5 bases, with 21 bases between.